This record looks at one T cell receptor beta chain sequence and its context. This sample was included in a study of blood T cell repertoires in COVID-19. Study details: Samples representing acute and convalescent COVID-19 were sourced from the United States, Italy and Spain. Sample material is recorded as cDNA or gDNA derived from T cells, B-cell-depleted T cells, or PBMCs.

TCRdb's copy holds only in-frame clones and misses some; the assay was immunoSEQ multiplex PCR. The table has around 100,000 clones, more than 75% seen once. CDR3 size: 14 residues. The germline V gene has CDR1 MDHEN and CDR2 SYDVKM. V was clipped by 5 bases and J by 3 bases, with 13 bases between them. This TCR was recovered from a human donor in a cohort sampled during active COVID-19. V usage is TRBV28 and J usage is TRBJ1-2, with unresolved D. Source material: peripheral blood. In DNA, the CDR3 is TGTGCCAGCAGTGCTGTCTCAGATCACTATGGCTACACCTTC. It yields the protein CASSAVSDHYGYTF.